This T cell receptor beta chain was identified during a study of blood T cell repertoires in COVID-19. Study as a whole: There were acute and convalescent COVID-19 samples, and they came from the United States, Italy and Spain.

The protocol was immunoSEQ multiplex PCR, while the TCRdb copy is restricted to in-frame clones and leaves out a portion. The table shows around 300,000 clones, with approximately 90% occurring only once. Trimming left V 4 bases short and J 4 bases short, with 14 bases between. Germline lookup yields CDR1 SGHDT and CDR2 YYEEEE. The CDR3 is made up of 14 amino acids. V is TRBV5-6 and J is TRBJ1-1; D is unclear. What was sequenced was peripheral blood. The TCR sequence derives from a man between 18 and 35 years old with active or convalescent COVID-19. DNA for the CDR3: TGTGCCAGCAGCCTCGGTGCGGGGTCCACTGAAGCTTTCTTT. Residues: CASSLGAGSTEAFF. The whole variable domain, filled in from reference TRBV5-6 and TRBJ1-1, reads DAGVTQSPTHLIKTRGQQVTLRCSPKSGHDTVSWYQQALGQGPQFIFQYYEEEERQRGNFPDRFSGHQFPNYSSELNVNALLLGDSALYLCASSLGAGSTEAFFGQGTRLTVV.